This is a list of T cell receptor beta chains from one sample in a study of blood T cell repertoires in COVID-19. Sequenced by immunoSEQ multiplex PCR; TCRdb stores in-frame clones only, minus some. The sample lists 200,000 to 250,000 clones; about four fifths were seen once. The specimen sequenced was PBMCs or T cells enriched from blood (not recorded which). The origin of the receptors is a woman in her fifties or sixties who had recovered from COVID-19. Both conserved end residues are part of each CDR3. The order of the fields is D gene, J gene, V gene, clone size, CDR3 protein, CDR3 DNA. A D gene is named only where the DNA matches it firmly. A clone size is listed for some rows: how often the clone was seen (once, few, many), or a class if it is expanded.

TRBD1 | TRBJ2-4 | TRBV5-4 | once | CASSRWDSLIAKNIQYF | TGTGCCAGCAGCCGCTGGGACAGCCTTATAGCCAAAAACATTCAGTACTTC
- | TRBJ1-5 | TRBV5-6 | few | CASSLGGNRVDQPQHF | TGTGCCAGCAGCTTGGGTGGAAACAGGGTGGATCAGCCCCAGCATTTT
- | TRBJ1-6 | TRBV5-6 | - | CASSSGVGSSPLHF | TGTGCCAGCAGCTCGGGTGTAGGGAGTTCACCCCTCCACTTT
TRBD1 | TRBJ1-6 | TRBV6-1 | - | CASSAYRGIDNSPLHF | TGTGCCAGCAGTGCTTACAGGGGGATTGATAATTCACCCCTCCACTTT
- | TRBJ1-1 | TRBV29-1 | - | CSVSFGNTEAFF | TGCAGCGTGTCGTTCGGGAACACTGAAGCTTTCTTT
TRBD2 | TRBJ2-1 | TRBV27 | - | CAFTSDHPYNEQFF | TGTGCCTTCACTAGCGACCATCCCTACAATGAGCAGTTCTTC
- | TRBJ2-1 | TRBV9 | few | CASSASAGESLDEQFF | TGTGCCAGCAGCGCTTCAGCAGGGGAAAGCTTAGATGAGCAGTTCTTC
- | TRBJ1-4 | TRBV2 | - | CASTTRFGGTTNEKLFF | TGTGCCAGCACCACCCGGTTTGGGGGGACAACTAATGAAAAACTGTTTTTT
- | TRBJ2-6 | TRBV5-4 | - | CASSLGQTGANVLTF | TGTGCCAGCAGCCTAGGACAGACTGGGGCCAACGTCCTGACTTTC
- | TRBJ1-5 | TRBV6-1 | - | CASSDSPGLSYSNQPQHF | TGTGCCAGCAGTGATTCGCCAGGCCTGTCGTATAGCAATCAGCCCCAGCATTTT
TRBD2 | TRBJ2-1 | TRBV4-2 | once | CASSQRSSGGSDNEQFF | TGTGCCAGCAGCCAAAGATCTAGCGGGGGGTCCGACAATGAGCAGTTCTTC
- | TRBJ1-3 | TRBV7-8 | - | CASSPDVGASGNTIYF | TGTGCCAGCAGCCCCGACGTGGGGGCCTCTGGAAACACCATATATTTT
- | TRBJ2-7 | TRBV2 | - | CASSGATSYEQYF | TGTGCCAGCAGTGGCGCCACGTCCTACGAGCAGTACTTC